Listed below are T cell receptor beta chains from one sample, sequenced in a study of OX40 agonist ivuxolimab in advanced cancers. Sequenced by immunoSEQ multiplex PCR; TCRdb stores in-frame clones only, minus some. This table holds under 85,000 clones, about 81% found once. The specimen was CD4+ or CD8+ T cells sorted from blood, collected in a trial of the OX40 agonist ivuxolimab. Receptors originate from an adult with an advanced solid tumor such as melanoma, head and neck, liver or kidney cancer. Each CDR3 is given without its conserved first and last residue. Rows give clone size only sometimes, using once, few, many, or a class for an expanded clone.

cdr3_aa v_call clone_size j_call
ASSVVGTGIGSPLH TRBV9 NA TRBJ1-6
ASRPLDMTEQPQH TRBV11-2 NA TRBJ1-5
ASSLVGLGGSTDTQY TRBV7-2 once TRBJ2-3
ASRDTDQPQH TRBV6-6 NA TRBJ1-5
ASSSGTGEVNVGELF TRBV5-1 NA TRBJ2-2
ASSPSHSGANVLT TRBV18 NA TRBJ2-6
ATRDSGDEKLF TRBV28 NA TRBJ1-4
ASSRRQGDTIY TRBV5-4 NA TRBJ1-3
ASSLAQGTDTQY TRBV5-5 few TRBJ2-3
ASSLDSELF TRBV7-8 NA TRBJ2-2
ASSPGGPEAF TRBV27 NA TRBJ1-1
AITRTTLPDSEQY TRBV10-3 NA TRBJ2-7
ASSVALGQGYGANVLT TRBV9 NA TRBJ2-6
ASSGQGLNQPQH TRBV2 NA TRBJ1-5
ASSLSAGQSFSGANVLT TRBV5-1 NA TRBJ2-6
ASSEKGDWQGQF TRBV6-5 NA TRBJ2-1
ASLRPGLAGDEQF TRBV6-5 NA TRBJ2-1
ASSQAGDYGYT TRBV4-1 NA TRBJ1-2
STSKGDGYT TRBV29-1 NA TRBJ1-2
ASSPEGQGDTEAF TRBV4-1 NA TRBJ1-1
ASSVTDRGLYQPQH TRBV2 NA TRBJ1-5
ASSLAWASGPRDTQY TRBV5-1 NA TRBJ2-3
ASSDREYSNQPQH TRBV2 NA TRBJ1-5
ASSLVASQETQY TRBV7-2 NA TRBJ2-5
ASSRTGVDTEAF TRBV6-1 NA TRBJ1-1
ASSKQSGTLAEQY TRBV7-2 NA TRBJ2-7
ASSVDPGTQETQY TRBV9 NA TRBJ2-5
SVGGTSGGTYEQY TRBV29-1 NA TRBJ2-7
ASSTKGGGNTEAF TRBV7-3 NA TRBJ1-1
ASSPGTEYEQY TRBV18 NA TRBJ2-7